This is a list of T cell receptor beta chains from one sample in a study of cytomegalovirus exposure and HLA in healthy donors. The method was immunoSEQ multiplex PCR; TCRdb's version includes in-frame clones alone and lacks a portion of them. Here the sample spans some 200,000 clones, 87% being singletons. Sequencing input: PBMCs. The receptor set was obtained from a girl in the first two years of life in good health and CMV-seronegative. Both conserved end residues are part of each CDR3. D genes are given only for firm matches. Not all rows give a size; the values are once, few, many and, for expanded clones, a class.

D gene | J gene | clone size | V gene | CDR3 DNA | CDR3 protein
TRBD2 | TRBJ2-7 | once | TRBV5-4 | TGTGCCAGCAGCTTGGGGGCTAGCGGGAGAGTATACGAGCAGTACTTC | CASSLGASGRVYEQYF
- | TRBJ2-5 | - | TRBV19 | TGTGCCAGTAGTTCGAGGGTGTCTCCCCAAGAGACCCAGTACTTC | CASSSRVSPQETQYF
- | TRBJ1-3 | - | TRBV6-1 | TGTGCCAGCAGCCCCCTAAGGAGCTCTGGAAACACCATATATTTT | CASSPLRSSGNTIYF
TRBD1 | TRBJ1-2 | - | TRBV19 | TGTGCCAGTAGGACCGACAGGGCGGGATATGGCTACACCTTC | CASRTDRAGYGYTF
- | TRBJ2-7 | - | TRBV6-5 | TGTGCCAGCAGTTACCGGCAGGGCCAGATTCAGTACTTC | CASSYRQGQIQYF
TRBD1 | TRBJ2-7 | few | TRBV7-3 | TGTGCCAGCAGCCCCCTGGACAGGGGAGCCTACGAGCAGTACTTC | CASSPLDRGAYEQYF
TRBD1 | TRBJ1-5 | - | TRBV4-1 | TGCGCCAGCAGCCGCACCACCGGGACAGGGGAACAGCCCCAGCATTTT | CASSRTTGTGEQPQHF
- | TRBJ2-7 | - | TRBV9 | TGTGCCAGCAGCGTAGAGGGGTTGGGGGAGCAGTACTTC | CASSVEGLGEQYF
TRBD1 | TRBJ1-5 | - | TRBV7-8 | TGTGCCAGCAGCAACAGGGGAGATCAGCCCCAGCATTTT | CASSNRGDQPQHF
- | TRBJ1-5 | - | TRBV12-1 | TGTGCCAGCAGCCCGGACAGAAGCAATCAGCCCCAGCATTTT | CASSPDRSNQPQHF
- | TRBJ2-7 | - | TRBV20-1 | TGCAGTATAAGCCCTCGGGAGCAGTACTTC | CSISPREQYF
TRBD2 | TRBJ2-7 | - | TRBV19 | TGTGCCAGTAGTTCCTTAGCGGGTCTCCCCTACGAGCAGTACTTC | CASSSLAGLPYEQYF
TRBD1 | TRBJ2-3 | - | TRBV7-9 | TGTGCCAGCAGCAAGGGGTCCGGACAGGGGGGCACAGATACGCAGTATTTT | CASSKGSGQGGTDTQYF
- | TRBJ2-1 | - | TRBV9 | TGTGCCAGCAGCGTAGGAGGGACATCCTACAATGAGCAGTTCTTC | CASSVGGTSYNEQFF
TRBD2 | TRBJ2-5 | - | TRBV27 | TGTGCCAGCAGAAGCGGGGGGGCCGTGGAGACCCAGTACTTC | CASRSGGAVETQYF
- | TRBJ1-2 | - | TRBV6-5 | TGTGCCAGCAGTCCTACAGGGTACGGCTACACCTTC | CASSPTGYGYTF
- | TRBJ1-4 | - | TRBV11-2 | TGTGCCAGCAGCTTAGATAGAGACAGCGCAACTAATGAAAAACTGTTTTTT | CASSLDRDSATNEKLFF
TRBD2 | TRBJ2-7 | - | TRBV19 | TGTGCCACCCAGACCCGTCACAGCCGACTAGCGGGGGGTCACTACGAGCAGTACTTC | CATQTRHSRLAGGHYEQYF
TRBD1 | TRBJ1-2 | - | TRBV19 | TGTGCCAGTAGCCAACAGGGGGCGCAGGGCTACACCTTC | CASSQQGAQGYTF
- | TRBJ2-6 | - | TRBV7-3 | TGTGCCAGCAGCTTAAGACAGATCTCTGGGGCCAACGTCCTGACTTTC | CASSLRQISGANVLTF
TRBD1 | TRBJ2-5 | - | TRBV19 | TGTGCCAGTAGTCCTGCCGGGACAGAAGAGACCCAGTACTTC | CASSPAGTEETQYF
TRBD2 | TRBJ2-1 | - | TRBV27 | TGTGCCAGCAGTGGGACTAGTTACAATGAGCAGTTCTTC | CASSGTSYNEQFF
TRBD1 | TRBJ1-6 | - | TRBV18 | TGTGCCAGCTCCCTCGGACAGGGGAGCTCCTATAATTCACCCCTCCACTTT | CASSLGQGSSYNSPLHF
TRBD2 | TRBJ2-5 | - | TRBV11-2 | TGTGCCAGCAGCTCTAGCGGGGGGCACGAGACCCAGTACTTC | CASSSSGGHETQYF